This TCR beta chain is drawn from a study of beta chain features in type 1 diabetes. Study-wide background: What patients shared with healthy donors was a similar profile of age, gender and cell yields.

The germline gives CDR1 SEHNR, CDR2 FQNEAQ (reference sequence). Trimming removed 1 base at V and 2 bases at J, with 20 bases between. The length of the CDR3 is 18 residues. There are a few counts of this clone. Every isolated RNA sample was fully reverse transcribed, so sequencing captured expressed TCRB transcripts. Profiling relied on immunoSEQ multiplex PCR, and the TCRdb table lists in-frame clones only, not all of them. The sample has about 130,000 clones; about 9.2% are singletons. The V gene is TRBV7-9, the J gene TRBJ1-1; tentatively, D is TRBD1 (6 bases). Specimen: central memory CD4+ T cells from blood. The origin of this receptor is a man aged 18 to 35 in good health. DNA of the CDR3: TGTGCCAGCAGCTTAGGACGGGGGGGGCAGGGAACTAACACTGAAGCTTTCTTT. This encodes CASSLGRGGQGTNTEAFF.